This record looks at one T cell receptor (beta chain) sequence and its context. The antigen is unknown. With iRepertoire HTBI primers and Arm-PCR of CDR3 regions, TCR beta libraries were built. MiXCR, run by TCRdb on the multiplex PCR reads, gives a single entry per CDR3 protein. The sample lists roughly 300,000 distinct CDR3 sequences; 20% to 25% were seen once. V lost 2 bases, J lost 6 bases, and 11 bases lay in between. From germline, CDR1 is KGHSH and CDR2 LQKENI. CDR3 length: 13 residues. Time point given: persistent/refractory GD, antithyroid drugs over 5 years with positive TRAb. From RNA extracted from PBMCs, the TCR library was made. Into tubes containing EDTA, 8 to 9 milliliters of peripheral blood were drawn. These data come from a study of regulatory T cells in long-lasting Graves disease. The study, taken as a whole, reports: More public clonotypes were shared by persistent patients (around 2,800) than by new patients (about 970).

The V and J genes are TRBV18 and TRBJ2-7; D ambiguous. This material consisted of peripheral blood mononuclear cells (PBMCs), taken when the disease was refractory, from a patient treated with antithyroid drugs. This sequence was found in a female donor with Graves disease. CDR3 amino acids: CASSPGQDREQYF. CDR3 DNA sequence: TGTGCCAGCTCACCAGGGCAGGACCGCGAGCAGTACTTC.